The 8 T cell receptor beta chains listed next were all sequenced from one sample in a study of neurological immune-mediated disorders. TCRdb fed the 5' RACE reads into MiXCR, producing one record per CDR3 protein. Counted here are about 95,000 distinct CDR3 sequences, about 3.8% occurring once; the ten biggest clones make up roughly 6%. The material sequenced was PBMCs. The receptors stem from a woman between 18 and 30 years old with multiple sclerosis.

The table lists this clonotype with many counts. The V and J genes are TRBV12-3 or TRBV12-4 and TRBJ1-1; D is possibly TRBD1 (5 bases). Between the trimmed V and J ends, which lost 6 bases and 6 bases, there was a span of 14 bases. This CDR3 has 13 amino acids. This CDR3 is CASSGTRGAEAFF. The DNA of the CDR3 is TGTGCCAGCAGCGGGACGCGTGGGGCTGAAGCTTTCTTT.

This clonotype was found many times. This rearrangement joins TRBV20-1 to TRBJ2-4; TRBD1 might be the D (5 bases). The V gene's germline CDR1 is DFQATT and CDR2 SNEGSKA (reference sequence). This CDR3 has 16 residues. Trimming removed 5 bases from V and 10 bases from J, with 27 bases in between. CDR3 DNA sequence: TGCAGTGCTCATATCCCTAGTGCCCTAGGGGAAACGATTCAGTACTTC. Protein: CSAHIPSALGETIQYF.

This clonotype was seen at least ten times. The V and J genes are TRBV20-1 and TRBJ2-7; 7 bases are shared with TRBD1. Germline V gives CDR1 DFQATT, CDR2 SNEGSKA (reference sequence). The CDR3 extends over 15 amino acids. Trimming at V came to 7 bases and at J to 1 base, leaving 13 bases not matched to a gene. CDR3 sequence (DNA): TGCAGTGTAGCCGATGAGGGGACAGCGTCCTACGAGCAGTACTTC. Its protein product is CSVADEGTASYEQYF.

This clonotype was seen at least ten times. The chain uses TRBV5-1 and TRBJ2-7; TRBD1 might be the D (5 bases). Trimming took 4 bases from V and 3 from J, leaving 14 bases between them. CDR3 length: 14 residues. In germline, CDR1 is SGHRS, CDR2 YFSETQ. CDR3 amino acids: CASSPGQDIYEQYF. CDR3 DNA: TGCGCCAGCAGCCCTGGACAAGATATCTACGAGCAGTACTTC.

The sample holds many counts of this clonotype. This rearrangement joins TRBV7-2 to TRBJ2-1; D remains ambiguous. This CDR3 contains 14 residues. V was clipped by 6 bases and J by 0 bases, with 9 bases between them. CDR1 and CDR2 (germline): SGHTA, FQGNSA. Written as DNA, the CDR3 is TGTGCCAGCAGTCCCATGAGCTCCTACAATGAGCAGTTCTTC. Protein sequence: CASSPMSSYNEQFF. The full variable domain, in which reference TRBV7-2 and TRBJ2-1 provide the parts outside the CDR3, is GAGVSQSPSNKVTEKGKDVELRCDPISGHTALYWYRQSLGQGLEFLIYFQGNSAPDKSGLPSDRFSAERTGGSVSTLTIQRTQQEDSAVYLCASSPMSSYNEQFFGPGTRLTVL.

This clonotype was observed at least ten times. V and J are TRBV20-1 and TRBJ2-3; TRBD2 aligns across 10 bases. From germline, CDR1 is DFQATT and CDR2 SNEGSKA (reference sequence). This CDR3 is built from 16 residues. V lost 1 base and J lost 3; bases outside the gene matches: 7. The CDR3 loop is CSARGGAGGLTDTQYF. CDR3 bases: TGCAGTGCTAGAGGGGGAGCGGGGGGGTTGACAGATACGCAGTATTTT.

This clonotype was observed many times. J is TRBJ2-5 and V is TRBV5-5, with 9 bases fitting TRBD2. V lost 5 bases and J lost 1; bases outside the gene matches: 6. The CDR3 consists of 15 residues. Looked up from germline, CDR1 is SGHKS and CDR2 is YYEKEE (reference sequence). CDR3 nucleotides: TGTGCCAGCAGTTTTAGCGGGAGCAGCCAAGAGACCCAGTACTTC. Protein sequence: CASSFSGSSQETQYF.

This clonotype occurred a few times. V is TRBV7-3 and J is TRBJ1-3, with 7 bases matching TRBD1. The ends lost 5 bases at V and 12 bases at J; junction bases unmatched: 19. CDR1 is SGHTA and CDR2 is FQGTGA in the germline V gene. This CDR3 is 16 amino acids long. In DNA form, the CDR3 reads TGTGCCAGCAGCGCAGGGACAGCCATCTCTGGAAAAAACATATATTTT. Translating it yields CASSAGTAISGKNIYF. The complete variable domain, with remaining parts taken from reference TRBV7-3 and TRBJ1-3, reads GAGVSQTPSNKVTEKGKYVELRCDPISGHTALYWYRQSLGQGPEFLIYFQGTGAADDSGLPNDRFFAVRPEGSVSTLKIQRTERGDSAVYLCASSAGTAISGKNIYFGEGSWLTVV.